These 18 T cell receptor beta chains originate from one sample sequenced in a study of identical twins. TCRdb reanalysed the 5' RACE reads using MiXCR and keeps one entry per CDR3 protein. This sample yields 250,000 to 300,000 distinct CDR3 sequences, of which about 8.9% are seen a single time; 2.5% to 3.5% belongs to the top ten. The same specimen was also included in a second study, on yellow fever vaccine responses in identical twins.

Sequenced input: CD8+ T cells sorted from blood. These TCRs come from a woman between 18 and 30 years old in good health.

This clonotype occurred a few times. V is TRBV9 and J is TRBJ2-1, with 7 bases aligning to TRBD2. Germline assignment: CDR1 SGDLS and CDR2 YYNGEE. The trim removed 1 base at V and 9 bases at J, leaving 7 bases unmatched. CDR3 length: 14 amino acids. CDR3 residues: CASSVRDWGGEQFF. The CDR3 DNA follows: TGTGCCAGCAGCGTAAGGGACTGGGGGGGTGAGCAGTTCTTC. Variable domain in full (rest from reference TRBV9 and TRBJ2-1): DSGVTQTPKHLITATGQRVTLRCSPRSGDLSVYWYQQSLDQGLQFLIQYYNGEERAKGNILERFSAQQFPDLHSELNLSSLELGDSALYFCASSVRDWGGEQFFGPGTRLTVL.

By share of the sample, this clonotype is medium-sized (0.01 to 0.1%). The chain combines TRBV7-8 with TRBJ1-5, with TRBD1 as a possible D gene (5 bases). The germline V and J ends were trimmed by 5 bases and 0 bases, with 26 bases remaining between them. Germline values: CDR1 SGHVS, CDR2 FQNEAQ. The CDR3 spans 20 residues. The CDR3 protein is CASSHKPGGVPLNSNQPQHF. The CDR3 DNA sequence: TGTGCCAGCAGCCACAAACCTGGGGGGGTACCCCTTAATAGCAATCAGCCCCAGCATTTT.

The chain is built from TRBV27 and TRBJ2-5; 10 nucleotides align to TRBD1. The germline CDR1 and CDR2 sequences are MNHEY and SMNVEV (reference sequence). The CDR3 length is 15 residues. The V segment lost 5 bases and the J segment 5 bases; nucleotides outside the gene matches: 8. Here the CDR3 reads CASSVRTGGFETQYF. The CDR3 DNA is TGTGCCAGCAGTGTACGGACAGGGGGGTTTGAGACCCAGTACTTC.

The rearrangement uses TRBV4-1 and TRBJ1-5; 7 nucleotides line up with TRBD1. Germline V lookup: CDR1 MGHRA, CDR2 YSYEKL. V dropped 2 bases and J dropped 6; count of bases not matched to a gene: 7. This CDR3 has 15 amino acids. CDR3 protein: CASSQQGVGVQPQHF. The CDR3 nucleotides are TGCGCCAGCAGCCAACAGGGGGTCGGTGTTCAGCCCCAGCATTTT.

This clonotype has a handful of counts. DNA for the CDR3: TGCAGTGCCAAAGGGGCGAACACCGGGGAGCTGTTTTTT. Translation gives CSAKGANTGELFF. The V and J genes are TRBV20-1 and TRBJ2-2, with D perhaps matching TRBD1 (5 bases). The CDR3 totals 13 residues. V lost 6 bases and J 0 bases, leaving 8 bases between the germline ends. Germline CDR1 DFQATT, CDR2 SNEGSKA (reference sequence).

This rearrangement joins TRBV19 to TRBJ2-1, with 7 positions matching TRBD2. Trimming at V came to 9 bases and at J to 1 base, leaving 12 bases not matched to a gene. The CDR3 loop spans 16 amino acids. CDR1 is LNHDA, CDR2 SQIVND, per germline (reference sequence). CDR3 in DNA: TGTGCCAGCAGAGGGCCTAGCGGAAATTCCTACAATGAGCAGTTCTTC. Residues: CASRGPSGNSYNEQFF.

In its sample, this clonotype was seen a few times. This chain joins TRBV11-2 and TRBJ1-2, with D maybe TRBD1 (5 bases). From germline, CDR1 is SGHAT and CDR2 FQNNGV. The germline V and J ends were trimmed by 5 bases and 6 bases, with 16 bases remaining between them. This CDR3 is 14 amino acids long. DNA for the CDR3: TGTGCCAGCAGCCTCGCGGGGGGGGAGGATGGCTACACCTTC. This codes for CASSLAGGEDGYTF.

Written as DNA, the CDR3 is TGTGCCAGCAGCGTAGGAGGAGGGACAAAGGAGGAGCAGTACTTC. It yields the protein CASSVGGGTKEEQYF. The V and J genes are TRBV9 and TRBJ2-7; TRBD1 or TRBD2 may be the D gene (6 bases each). The CDR3 runs 15 residues. The V end was cut by 0 bases, the J end by 7 bases, with 17 bases between. The V gene's germline CDR1 is SGDLS and CDR2 YYNGEE.

The sample holds many counts of this clonotype. The V call is TRBV24-1, the J call TRBJ2-1, with 7 bases aligning to TRBD1. V lost 5 bases and J lost 2; bases outside the gene matches: 11. CDR3 length equals 17 residues. CDR1 and CDR2 from the germline V gene are KGHDR and SFDVKD. The CDR3 nucleotides are TGTGCCACCAGTGGCGCGACAGGGTGGGGGCCCTACAATGAGCAGTTCTTC. It translates to CATSGATGWGPYNEQFF.

The sample holds many counts of this clonotype. The chain couples TRBV4-2 to TRBJ2-1, with 12 bases fitting TRBD2. Germline V gives CDR1 LGHNA, CDR2 YNFKEQ. Unmatched junction bases numbered 3, after V lost 7 bases and J lost 2 bases. This CDR3 is 15 amino acids long. CDR3 bases: TGTGCCAGCACCCGGACTAGCGGGACCTACAATGAGCAGTTCTTC. This translates into CASTRTSGTYNEQFF.

This clonotype was seen many times. The chain uses TRBV6-1 and TRBJ2-3, with D possibly being TRBD2 (6 bases). This CDR3 is built from 13 residues. From germline, CDR1 is MNHNS and CDR2 SASEGT. Trimming left V 9 bases short and J 3 bases short, with 13 bases between. The CDR3: CASSLALTDTQYF. CDR3 nucleotide sequence: TGTGCCAGTTCTCTAGCGCTTACAGATACGCAGTATTTT.

Ten or more counts support this clonotype. This chain uses TRBV12-3 or TRBV12-4 with TRBJ2-2; 8 nucleotides agree with TRBD1. V shed 4 bases and J 7 bases; nucleotides not matched to a gene: 5. The CDR3 is made up of 14 amino acids. The CDR3 DNA follows: TGTGCCAGCAGTTCGGACAGGGACCACGGGGAGCTGTTTTTT. Its protein product is CASSSDRDHGELFF.

This clonotype was counted a few times. The V gene is TRBV28, the J gene TRBJ1-1; no firm D call. The germline V and J ends were trimmed by 6 bases and 7 bases, with 18 bases remaining between them. The CDR3 has 14 amino acids. CDR1 MDHEN and CDR2 SYDVKM come from the germline V gene. The CDR3 nucleotides are TGTGCCAGCAGCAAAAGTGGAGTCGGGGTTGAAGCTTTCTTT. This gives the protein CASSKSGVGVEAFF.

This clonotype came up many times. This chain joins TRBV29-1 and TRBJ2-3; D not resolved. V was pared by 4 bases and J by 4 bases, with 6 bases between. Germline-derived CDR1 and CDR2 are SQVTM and ANQGSEA. The length of the CDR3 is 11 residues. CDR3 protein: CSVVVADTQYF. The DNA for the CDR3 is TGCAGCGTTGTCGTGGCAGATACGCAGTATTTT.

The rearrangement links TRBV7-2 to TRBJ2-1; TRBD2 matches at 8 bases. CDR1 and CDR2 from the germline V gene are SGHTA and FQGNSA. Trimming cost V 1 base and J 6 bases; bases outside gene matches: 5. This CDR3 is built from 15 residues. The CDR3 DNA follows: TGTGCCAGCAGCTTAGTCGTGGCGGGAGGCAATGAGCAGTTCTTC. Its translation: CASSLVVAGGNEQFF.

This clonotype was recorded many times. The V gene is TRBV4-3, the J gene TRBJ1-1, with D uncertain. CDR3 size: 15 residues. The V gene's germline CDR1 is LGHNA and CDR2 YSLEER. Trimming shortened V by 0 bases and J by 3 bases, and 11 bases separated the two germline ends. The CDR3 nucleotides are TGCGCCAGCAGCCAAGAGTTAAGGTCTGACACTGAAGCTTTCTTT. Protein sequence: CASSQELRSDTEAFF.

This clonotype was picked up a small number of times. The chain employs TRBV2 and TRBJ2-3; D ambiguous. Per germline, CDR1 SNHLY and CDR2 FYNNEI. With 6 bases removed from V and 0 bases from J, the gap between germline ends came to 10 bases. The CDR3 length is 14 residues. This chain's CDR3 is CASRSRSSTDTQYF. Here the CDR3 DNA reads TGTGCCAGCAGGAGCAGATCTAGCACAGATACGCAGTATTTT. Looking up the rest from reference TRBV2 and TRBJ2-3 gives the full variable domain: EPEVTQTPSHQVTQMGQEVILRCVPISNHLYFYWYRQILGQKVEFLVSFYNNEISEKSEIFDDQFSVERPDGSNFTLKIRSTKLEDSAMYFCASRSRSSTDTQYFGPGTRLTVL.

There are a few counts of this clonotype. The chain employs TRBV7-9 and TRBJ1-2; D perhaps matches TRBD1 (5 bases). The CDR3 has 13 amino acids. Germline CDR1 and CDR2: SEHNR and FQNEAQ (reference sequence). V was cut by 4 bases and J by 6 bases, with 12 bases left in between. CDR3 sequence (DNA): TGTGCCAGCAGCTCCCCGGGGGTCAATGGCTACACCTTC. Amino acids: CASSSPGVNGYTF.